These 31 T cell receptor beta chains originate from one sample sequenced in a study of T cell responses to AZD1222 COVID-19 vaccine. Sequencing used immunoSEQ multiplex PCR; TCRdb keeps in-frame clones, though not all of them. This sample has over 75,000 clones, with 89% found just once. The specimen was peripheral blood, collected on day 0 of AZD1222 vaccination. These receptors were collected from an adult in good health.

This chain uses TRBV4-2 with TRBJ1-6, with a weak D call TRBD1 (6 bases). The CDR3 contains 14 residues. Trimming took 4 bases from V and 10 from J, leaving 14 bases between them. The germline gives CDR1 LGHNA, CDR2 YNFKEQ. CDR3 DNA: TGTGCCAGCAGCCTTGGGAAGGGGGGATCACCCCTCCACTTT. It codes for CASSLGKGGSPLHF.

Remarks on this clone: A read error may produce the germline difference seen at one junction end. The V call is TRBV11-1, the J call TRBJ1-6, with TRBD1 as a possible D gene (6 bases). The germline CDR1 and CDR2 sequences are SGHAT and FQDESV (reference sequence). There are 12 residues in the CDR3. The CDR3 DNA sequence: TGTGCCAGCAGCTTTACATCGGGACACCCTTTTTTT. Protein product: CASSFTSGHPFF.

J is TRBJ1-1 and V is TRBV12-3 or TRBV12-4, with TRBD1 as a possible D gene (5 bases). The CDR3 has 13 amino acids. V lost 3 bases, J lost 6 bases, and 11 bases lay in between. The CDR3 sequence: CASSFQGSAEAFF. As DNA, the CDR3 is TGTGCCAGCAGTTTTCAGGGAAGCGCTGAAGCTTTCTTT.

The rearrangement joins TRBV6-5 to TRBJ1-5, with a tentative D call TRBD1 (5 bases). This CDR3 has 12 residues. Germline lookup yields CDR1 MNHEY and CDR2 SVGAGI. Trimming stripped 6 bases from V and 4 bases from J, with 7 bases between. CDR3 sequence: CASRGPNQPQHF. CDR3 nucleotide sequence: TGTGCCAGCAGGGGGCCAAATCAGCCCCAGCATTTT.

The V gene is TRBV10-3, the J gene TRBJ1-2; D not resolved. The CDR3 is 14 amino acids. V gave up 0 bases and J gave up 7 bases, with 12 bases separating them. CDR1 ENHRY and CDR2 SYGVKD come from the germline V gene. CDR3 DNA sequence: TGTGCCATCAGTGAGTCGACGGGATTCAGTGGCTACACCTTC. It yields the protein CAISESTGFSGYTF.

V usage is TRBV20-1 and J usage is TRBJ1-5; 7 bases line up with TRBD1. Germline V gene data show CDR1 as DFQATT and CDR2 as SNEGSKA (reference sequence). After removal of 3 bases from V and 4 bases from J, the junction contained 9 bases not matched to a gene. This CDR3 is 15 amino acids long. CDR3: CSASKPTGTNQPQHF. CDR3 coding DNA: TGCAGTGCTAGTAAGCCGACAGGGACTAATCAGCCCCAGCATTTT.

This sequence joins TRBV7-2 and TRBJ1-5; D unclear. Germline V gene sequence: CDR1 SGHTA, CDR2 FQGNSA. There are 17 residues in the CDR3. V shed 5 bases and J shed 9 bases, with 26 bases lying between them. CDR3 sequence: CASSDSREGRAMGPQHF. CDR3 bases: TGTGCCAGCAGCGACTCGAGGGAGGGAAGGGCGATGGGGCCCCAGCATTTT.

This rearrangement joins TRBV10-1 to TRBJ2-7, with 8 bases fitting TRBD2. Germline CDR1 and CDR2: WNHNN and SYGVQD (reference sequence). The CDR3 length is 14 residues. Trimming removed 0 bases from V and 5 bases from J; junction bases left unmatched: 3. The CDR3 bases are TGCGCCAGCAGTGAGTCTGGACTAGCCAACGAGCAGTACTTC. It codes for CASSESGLANEQYF.

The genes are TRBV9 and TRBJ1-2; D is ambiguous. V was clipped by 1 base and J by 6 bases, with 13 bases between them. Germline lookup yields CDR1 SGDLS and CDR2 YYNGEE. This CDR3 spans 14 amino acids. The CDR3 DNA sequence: TGTGCCAGCAGCGTAACTGCAACGGCCCATGGCTACACCTTC. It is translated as CASSVTATAHGYTF.

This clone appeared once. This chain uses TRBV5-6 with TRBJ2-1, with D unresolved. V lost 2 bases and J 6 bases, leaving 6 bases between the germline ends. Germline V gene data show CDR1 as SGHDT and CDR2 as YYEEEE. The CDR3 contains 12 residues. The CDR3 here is CASSLVSNEQFF. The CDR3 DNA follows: TGTGCCAGCAGCTTAGTATCCAATGAGCAGTTCTTC.

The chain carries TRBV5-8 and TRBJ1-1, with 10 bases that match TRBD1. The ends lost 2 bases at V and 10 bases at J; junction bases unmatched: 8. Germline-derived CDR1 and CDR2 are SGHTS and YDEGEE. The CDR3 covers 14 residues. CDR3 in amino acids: CASSLGQGGSIAFF. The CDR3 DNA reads TGTGCCAGCAGCTTAGGACAGGGGGGATCTATAGCTTTCTTT.

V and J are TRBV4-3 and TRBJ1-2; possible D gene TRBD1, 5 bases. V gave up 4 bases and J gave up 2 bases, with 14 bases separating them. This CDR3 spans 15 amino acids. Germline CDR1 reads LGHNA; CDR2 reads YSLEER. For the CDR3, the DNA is TGCGCCAGCAGCCCAGGGATCGCCGAGAACTATGGCTACACCTTC. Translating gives CASSPGIAENYGYTF.

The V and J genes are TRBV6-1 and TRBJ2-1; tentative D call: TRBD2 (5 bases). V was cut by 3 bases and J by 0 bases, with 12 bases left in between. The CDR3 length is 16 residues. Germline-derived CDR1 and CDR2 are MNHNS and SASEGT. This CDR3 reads CASSDWGESSYNEQFF. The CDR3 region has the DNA TGTGCCAGCAGTGATTGGGGAGAGAGCTCCTACAATGAGCAGTTCTTC.

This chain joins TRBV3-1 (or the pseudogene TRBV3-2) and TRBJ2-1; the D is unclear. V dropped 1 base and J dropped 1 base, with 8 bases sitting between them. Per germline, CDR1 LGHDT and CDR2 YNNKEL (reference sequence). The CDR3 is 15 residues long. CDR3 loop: CASSQVISSYNEQFF. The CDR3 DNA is TGTGCCAGCAGCCAAGTGATTTCGTCCTACAATGAGCAGTTCTTC.

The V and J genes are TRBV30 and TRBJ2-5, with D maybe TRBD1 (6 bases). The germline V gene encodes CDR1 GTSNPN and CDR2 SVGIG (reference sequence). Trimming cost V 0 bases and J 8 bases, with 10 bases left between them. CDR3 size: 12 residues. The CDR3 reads CAWSVAGTTQYF. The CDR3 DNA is TGTGCCTGGAGTGTGGCCGGGACAACCCAGTACTTC.

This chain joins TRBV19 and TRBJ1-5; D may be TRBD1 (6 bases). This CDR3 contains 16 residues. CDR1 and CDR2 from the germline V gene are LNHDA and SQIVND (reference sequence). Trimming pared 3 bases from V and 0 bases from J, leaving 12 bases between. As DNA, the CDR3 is TGTGCCAGTAGTATTGAAGGGGGTTATAGCAATCAGCCCCAGCATTTT. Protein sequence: CASSIEGGYSNQPQHF.

The CDR3 sequence: CASRLTEETEAFF. As DNA, the CDR3 is TGTGCCAGCCGCCTAACGGAGGAAACTGAAGCTTTCTTT. The chain links TRBV12-3 or TRBV12-4 to TRBJ1-1; D not certain. The CDR3 length is 13 residues. Trimming removed 8 bases from V and 5 bases from J, with 15 bases in between.

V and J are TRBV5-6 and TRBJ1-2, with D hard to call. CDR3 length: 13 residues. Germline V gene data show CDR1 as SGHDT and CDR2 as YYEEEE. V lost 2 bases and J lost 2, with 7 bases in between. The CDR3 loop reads CASSLRANYGYTF. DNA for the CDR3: TGTGCCAGCAGCTTAAGGGCCAACTATGGCTACACCTTC.

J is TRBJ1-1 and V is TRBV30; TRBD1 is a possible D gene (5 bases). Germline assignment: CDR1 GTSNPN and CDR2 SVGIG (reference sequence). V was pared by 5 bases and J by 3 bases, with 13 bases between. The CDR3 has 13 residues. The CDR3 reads CAWGDVGYTEAFF. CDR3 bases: TGTGCCTGGGGGGACGTGGGGTACACTGAAGCTTTCTTT.

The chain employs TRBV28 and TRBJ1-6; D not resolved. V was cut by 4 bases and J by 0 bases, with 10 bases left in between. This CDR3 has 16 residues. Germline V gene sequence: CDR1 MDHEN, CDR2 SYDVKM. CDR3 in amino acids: CASSSEGSSYNSPLHF. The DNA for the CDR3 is TGTGCCAGCAGTTCCGAGGGTAGCTCCTATAATTCACCCCTCCACTTT.

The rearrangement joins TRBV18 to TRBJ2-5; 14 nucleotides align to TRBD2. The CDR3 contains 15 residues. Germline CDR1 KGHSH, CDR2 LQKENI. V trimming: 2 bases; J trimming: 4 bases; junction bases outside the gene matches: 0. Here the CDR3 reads CASSPGTSGRETQYF. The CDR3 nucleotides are TGTGCCAGCTCACCAGGGACTAGCGGGAGAGAGACCCAGTACTTC.

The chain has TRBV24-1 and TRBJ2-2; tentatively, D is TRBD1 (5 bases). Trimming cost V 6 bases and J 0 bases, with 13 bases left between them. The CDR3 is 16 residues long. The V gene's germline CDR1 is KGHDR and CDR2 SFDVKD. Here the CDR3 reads CATSHRGDANTGELFF. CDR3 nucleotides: TGTGCCACCAGTCATAGGGGTGACGCGAACACCGGGGAGCTGTTTTTT.

The CDR3 DNA reads TGTGCCAGCAGCTTATCAAACCAGCGAGGGACGGTGGAGCAGTTCTTC. It yields the protein CASSLSNQRGTVEQFF. This chain uses TRBV7-3 with TRBJ2-1; D might be TRBD1 or TRBD2, each matching 5 bases. This CDR3 has 16 residues. Deletions cut 2 bases from V and 10 bases from J, with 21 bases between. The germline gives CDR1 SGHTA, CDR2 FQGTGA.

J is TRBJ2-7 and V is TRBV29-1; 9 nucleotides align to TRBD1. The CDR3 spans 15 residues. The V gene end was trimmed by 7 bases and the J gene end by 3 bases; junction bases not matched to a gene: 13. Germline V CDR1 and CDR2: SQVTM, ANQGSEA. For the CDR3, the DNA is TGCAGCGCTGGAAAGGGACAGGGCCTTCTCTACGAGCAGTACTTC. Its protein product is CSAGKGQGLLYEQYF.

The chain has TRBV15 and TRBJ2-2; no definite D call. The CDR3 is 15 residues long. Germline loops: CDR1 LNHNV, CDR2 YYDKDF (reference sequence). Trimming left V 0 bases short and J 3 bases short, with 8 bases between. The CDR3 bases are TGTGCCACCAGCAGAGACCAACTTGACACCGGGGAGCTGTTTTTT. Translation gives CATSRDQLDTGELFF.

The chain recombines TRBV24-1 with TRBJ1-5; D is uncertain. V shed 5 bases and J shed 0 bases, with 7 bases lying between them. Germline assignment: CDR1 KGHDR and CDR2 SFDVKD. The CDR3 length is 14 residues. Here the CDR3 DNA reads TGTGCCACCAGTGGGAGGGATAGCAATCAGCCCCAGCATTTT. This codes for CATSGRDSNQPQHF.

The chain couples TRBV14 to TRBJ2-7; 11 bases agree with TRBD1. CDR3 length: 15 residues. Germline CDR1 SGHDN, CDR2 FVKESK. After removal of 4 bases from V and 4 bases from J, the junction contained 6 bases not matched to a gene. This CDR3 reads CASSPLGQGAYEQYF. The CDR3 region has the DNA TGTGCCAGCAGCCCCCTTGGACAGGGGGCATACGAGCAGTACTTC. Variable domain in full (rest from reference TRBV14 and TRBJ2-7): EAGVTQFPSHSVIEKGQTVTLRCDPISGHDNLYWYRRVMGKEIKFLLHFVKESKQDESGMPNNRFLAERTGGTYSTLKVQPAELEDSGVYFCASSPLGQGAYEQYFGPGTRLTVT.

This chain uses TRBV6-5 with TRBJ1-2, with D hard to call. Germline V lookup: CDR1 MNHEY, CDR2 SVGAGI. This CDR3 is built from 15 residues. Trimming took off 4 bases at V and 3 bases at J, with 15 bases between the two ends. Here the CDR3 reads CASSLGLPGDYGYTF. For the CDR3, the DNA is TGTGCCAGCAGTTTAGGACTCCCCGGGGACTATGGCTACACCTTC.

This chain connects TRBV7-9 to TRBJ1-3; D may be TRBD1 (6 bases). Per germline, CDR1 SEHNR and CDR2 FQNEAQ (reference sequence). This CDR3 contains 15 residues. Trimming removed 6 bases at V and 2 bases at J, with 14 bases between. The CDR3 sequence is CASRNTGTPGNTIYF. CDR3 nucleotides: TGTGCCAGCAGAAATACAGGGACTCCTGGAAACACCATATATTTT.

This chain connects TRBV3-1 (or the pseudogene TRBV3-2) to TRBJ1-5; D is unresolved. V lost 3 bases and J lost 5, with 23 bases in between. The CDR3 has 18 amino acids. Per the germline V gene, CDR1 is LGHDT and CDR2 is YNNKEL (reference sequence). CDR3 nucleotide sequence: TGTGCCAGCAGCCACCCCCCGCGGACCCTCGGAGGCGATCAGCCCCAGCATTTT. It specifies CASSHPPRTLGGDQPQHF.

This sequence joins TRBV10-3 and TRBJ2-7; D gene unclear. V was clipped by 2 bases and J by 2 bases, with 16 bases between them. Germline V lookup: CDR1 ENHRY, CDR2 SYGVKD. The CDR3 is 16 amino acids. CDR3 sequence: CAISEGDPQLPYEQYF. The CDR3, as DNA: TGTGCCATCAGTGAGGGAGATCCCCAGCTTCCCTACGAGCAGTACTTC.